This paragraph covers one TCR beta chain sequence. Its specificity is unknown. Per the germline V gene, CDR1 is MNHEY and CDR2 is SVGEGT. V lost 6 bases, J lost 0 bases, and 17 bases lay in between. The CDR3 loop spans 16 amino acids. Researchers reported that TCR beta cDNA libraries carried unique molecular identifiers. Around 500,000 cDNA molecules were obtained from 1 to 10 million T cells. TCRdb independently ran MiXCR on the PCR reads; one entry per CDR3 protein. This sample yields around 700,000 distinct CDR3 sequences, of which approximately 59% are seen a single time; roughly 12% belongs to the top ten. These data come from a study of post-analysis software for immune sequencing data. Findings of the study overall: Samples prepared in the same batch strongly co-clustered by F measure. About 5 TRBV segments were significantly more frequent in patients than in controls. TRBV5-6, TRBV5-1 and TRBV20-1 were among these segments.

The sequence derives from a girl between 2 and 10 years old with multiple sclerosis. V and J are TRBV6-2 or TRBV6-3 and TRBJ2-5; possible D gene TRBD1, 5 bases. The sequencing sample was made of blood. The DNA for the CDR3 is TGTGCCAGCAGGTCAGGGTCACGCACGTACCAAGAGACCCAGTACTTC. Protein: CASRSGSRTYQETQYF.